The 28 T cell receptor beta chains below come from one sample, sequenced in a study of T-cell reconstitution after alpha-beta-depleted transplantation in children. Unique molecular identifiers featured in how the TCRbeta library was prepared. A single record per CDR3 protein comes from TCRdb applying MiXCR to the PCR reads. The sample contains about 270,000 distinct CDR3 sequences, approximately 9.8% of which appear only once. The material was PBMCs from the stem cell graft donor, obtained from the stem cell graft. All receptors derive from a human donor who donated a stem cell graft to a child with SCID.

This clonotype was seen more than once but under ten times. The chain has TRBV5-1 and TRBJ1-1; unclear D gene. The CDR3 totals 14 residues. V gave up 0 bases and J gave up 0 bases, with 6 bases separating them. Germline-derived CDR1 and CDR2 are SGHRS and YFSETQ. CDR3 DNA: TGCGCCAGCAGCTTGGGCAGCTTGAACACTGAAGCTTTCTTT. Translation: CASSLGSLNTEAFF.

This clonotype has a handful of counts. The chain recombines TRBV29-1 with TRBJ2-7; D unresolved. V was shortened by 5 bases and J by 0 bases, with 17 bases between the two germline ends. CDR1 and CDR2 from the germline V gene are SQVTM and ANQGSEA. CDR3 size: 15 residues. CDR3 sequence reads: CSVFGRRASSYEQYF. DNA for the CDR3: TGCAGCGTTTTCGGCCGGAGAGCGAGCTCCTACGAGCAGTACTTC.

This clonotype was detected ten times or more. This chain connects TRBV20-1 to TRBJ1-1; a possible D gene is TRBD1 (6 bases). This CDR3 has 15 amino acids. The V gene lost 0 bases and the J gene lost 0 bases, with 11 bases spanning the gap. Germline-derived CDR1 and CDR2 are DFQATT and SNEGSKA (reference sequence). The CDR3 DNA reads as TGCAGTGCTAGAGAAACGGGGGCAATGAACACTGAAGCTTTCTTT. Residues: CSARETGAMNTEAFF.

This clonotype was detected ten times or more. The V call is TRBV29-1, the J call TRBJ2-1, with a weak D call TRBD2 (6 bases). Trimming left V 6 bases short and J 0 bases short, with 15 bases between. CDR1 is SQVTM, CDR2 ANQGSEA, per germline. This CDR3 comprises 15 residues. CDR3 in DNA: TGCAGCGTCCCCATTGGGGGGAGCTCCTACAATGAGCAGTTCTTC. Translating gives CSVPIGGSSYNEQFF.

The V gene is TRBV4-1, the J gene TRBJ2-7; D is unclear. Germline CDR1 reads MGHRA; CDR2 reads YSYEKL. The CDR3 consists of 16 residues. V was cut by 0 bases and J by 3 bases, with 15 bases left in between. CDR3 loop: CASSQDHGVESYEQYF. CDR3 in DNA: TGCGCCAGCAGCCAAGATCATGGGGTAGAAAGCTACGAGCAGTACTTC.

The CDR3 reads CSARDRGNEKLFF. The CDR3 DNA reads as TGCAGTGCTAGGGACAGGGGAAATGAAAAACTGTTTTTT. J is TRBJ1-4 and V is TRBV20-1; 9 bases align to TRBD1. Germline CDR1 reads DFQATT; CDR2 reads SNEGSKA (reference sequence). The V gene end was trimmed by 3 bases and the J gene end by 5 bases; junction bases not matched to a gene: 1. The length of the CDR3 is 13 residues.

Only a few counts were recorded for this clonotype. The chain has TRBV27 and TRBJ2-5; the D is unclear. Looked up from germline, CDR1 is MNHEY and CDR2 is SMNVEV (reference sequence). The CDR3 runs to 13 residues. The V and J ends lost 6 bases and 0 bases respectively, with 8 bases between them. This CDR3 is CASRGRYQETQYF. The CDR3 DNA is TGTGCCAGCAGGGGCCGTTACCAAGAGACCCAGTACTTC.

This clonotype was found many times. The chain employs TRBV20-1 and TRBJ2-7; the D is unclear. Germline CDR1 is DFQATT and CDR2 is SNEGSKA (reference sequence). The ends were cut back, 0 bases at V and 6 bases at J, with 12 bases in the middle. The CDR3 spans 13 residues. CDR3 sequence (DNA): TGCAGTGCTAGAGATGACTTAATGGGCGAGCAGTACTTC. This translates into CSARDDLMGEQYF.

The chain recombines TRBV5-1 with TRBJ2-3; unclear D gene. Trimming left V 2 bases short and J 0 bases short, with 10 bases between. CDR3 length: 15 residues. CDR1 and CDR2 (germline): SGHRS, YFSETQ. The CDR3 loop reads CASSFGDSSTDTQYF. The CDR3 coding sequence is TGCGCCAGCAGCTTCGGCGATTCTAGCACAGATACGCAGTATTTT.

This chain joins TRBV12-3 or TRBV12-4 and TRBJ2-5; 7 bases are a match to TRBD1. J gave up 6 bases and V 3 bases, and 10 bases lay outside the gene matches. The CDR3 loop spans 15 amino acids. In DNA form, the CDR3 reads TGTGCCAGCAGTTTGGATAGACAGGGCGGAAAGACCCAGTACTTC. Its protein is CASSLDRQGGKTQYF.

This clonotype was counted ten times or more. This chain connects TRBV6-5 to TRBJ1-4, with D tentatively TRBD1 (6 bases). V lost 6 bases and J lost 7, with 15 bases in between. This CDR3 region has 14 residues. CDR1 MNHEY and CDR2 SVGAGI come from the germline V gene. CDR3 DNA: TGTGCCAGCAGGCCAACAGGGTTCGGTGAAAAACTGTTTTTT. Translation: CASRPTGFGEKLFF.

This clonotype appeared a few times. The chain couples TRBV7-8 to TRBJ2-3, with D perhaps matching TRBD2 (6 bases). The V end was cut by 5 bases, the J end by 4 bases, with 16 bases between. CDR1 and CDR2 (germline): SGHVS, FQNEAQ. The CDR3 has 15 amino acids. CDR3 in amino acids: CASSRTRLEADTQYF. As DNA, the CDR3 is TGTGCCAGCAGCCGGACCAGACTAGAGGCAGATACGCAGTATTTT.

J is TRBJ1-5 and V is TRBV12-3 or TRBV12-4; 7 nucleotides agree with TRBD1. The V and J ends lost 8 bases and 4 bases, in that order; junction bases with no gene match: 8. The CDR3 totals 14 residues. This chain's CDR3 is CASGPGQENQPQHF. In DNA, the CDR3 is TGTGCCAGCGGCCCCGGACAGGAGAATCAGCCCCAGCATTTT.

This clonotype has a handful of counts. CDR3 amino acids: CASTPDRAKNIQYF. CDR3 DNA sequence: TGTGCCAGCACCCCCGATCGAGCCAAAAACATTCAGTACTTC. The J gene is TRBJ2-4, the V gene TRBV12-3 or TRBV12-4; D gene ambiguous. The CDR3 contains 14 residues. V lost 7 bases, J lost 0 bases, and 10 bases lay in between.

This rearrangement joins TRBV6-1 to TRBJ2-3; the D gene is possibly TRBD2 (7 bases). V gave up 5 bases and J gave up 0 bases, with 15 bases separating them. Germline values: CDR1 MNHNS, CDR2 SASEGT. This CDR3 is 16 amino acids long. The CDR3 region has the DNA TGTGCCAGCAGTCCCCGGGGGGCGCCTAGCACAGATACGCAGTATTTT. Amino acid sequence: CASSPRGAPSTDTQYF.

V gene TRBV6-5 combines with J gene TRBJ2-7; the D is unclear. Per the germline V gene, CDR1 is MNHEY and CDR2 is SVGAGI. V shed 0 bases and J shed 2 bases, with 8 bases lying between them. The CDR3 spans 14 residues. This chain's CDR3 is CASSYSTHPYEQYF. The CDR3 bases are TGTGCCAGCAGTTACTCGACCCACCCCTACGAGCAGTACTTC.

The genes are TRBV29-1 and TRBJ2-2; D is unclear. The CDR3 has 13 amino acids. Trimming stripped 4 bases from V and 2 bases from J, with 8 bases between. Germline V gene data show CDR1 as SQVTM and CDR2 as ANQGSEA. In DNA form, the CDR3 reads TGCAGCGTTGTAAAGGCCAACACCGGGGAGCTGTTTTTT. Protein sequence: CSVVKANTGELFF.

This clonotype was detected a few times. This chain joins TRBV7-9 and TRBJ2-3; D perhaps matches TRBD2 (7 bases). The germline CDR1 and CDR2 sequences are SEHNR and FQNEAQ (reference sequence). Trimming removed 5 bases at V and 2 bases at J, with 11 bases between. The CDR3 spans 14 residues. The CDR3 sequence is CASSPGGPTDTQYF. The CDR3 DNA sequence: TGTGCCAGCAGCCCGGGGGGCCCCACAGATACGCAGTATTTT. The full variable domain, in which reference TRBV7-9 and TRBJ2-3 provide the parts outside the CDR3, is DTGVSQNPRHKITKRGQNVTFRCDPISEHNRLYWYRQTLGQGPEFLTYFQNEAQLEKSRLLSDRFSAERPKGSFSTLEIQRTEQGDSAMYLCASSPGGPTDTQYFGPGTRLTVL.

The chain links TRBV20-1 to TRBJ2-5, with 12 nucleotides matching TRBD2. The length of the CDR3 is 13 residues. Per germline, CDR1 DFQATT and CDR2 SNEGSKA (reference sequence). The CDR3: CTGTSGPSETQYF. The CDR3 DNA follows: TGCACCGGGACTAGCGGGCCCTCGGAGACCCAGTACTTC.

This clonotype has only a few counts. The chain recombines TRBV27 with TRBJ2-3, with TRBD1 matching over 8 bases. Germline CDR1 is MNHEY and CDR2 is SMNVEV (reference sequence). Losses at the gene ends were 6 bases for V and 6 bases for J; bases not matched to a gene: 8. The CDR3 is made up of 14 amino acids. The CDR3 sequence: CASRGTGEQDTQYF. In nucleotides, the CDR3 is TGTGCCAGCAGGGGGACAGGCGAGCAGGATACGCAGTATTTT.

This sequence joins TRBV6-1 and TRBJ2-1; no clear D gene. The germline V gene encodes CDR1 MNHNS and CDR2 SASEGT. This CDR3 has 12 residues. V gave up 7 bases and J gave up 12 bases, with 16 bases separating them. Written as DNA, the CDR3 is TGTGCCAGCATGGAAGGACGAACGGCGCAGTTCTTC. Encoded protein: CASMEGRTAQFF.

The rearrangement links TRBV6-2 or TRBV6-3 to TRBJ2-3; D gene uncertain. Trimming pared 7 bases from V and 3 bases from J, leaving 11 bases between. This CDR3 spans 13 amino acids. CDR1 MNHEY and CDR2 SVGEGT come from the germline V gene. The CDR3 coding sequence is TGTGCCAGCACGAGTAGCCTGACAGATACGCAGTATTTT. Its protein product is CASTSSLTDTQYF.

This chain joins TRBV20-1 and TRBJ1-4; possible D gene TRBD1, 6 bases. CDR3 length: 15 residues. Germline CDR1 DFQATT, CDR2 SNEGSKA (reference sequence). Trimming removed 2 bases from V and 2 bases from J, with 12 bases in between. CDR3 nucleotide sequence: TGCAGTGCTAGAAAGGGTACAGGGACTAATGAAAAACTGTTTTTT. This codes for CSARKGTGTNEKLFF.

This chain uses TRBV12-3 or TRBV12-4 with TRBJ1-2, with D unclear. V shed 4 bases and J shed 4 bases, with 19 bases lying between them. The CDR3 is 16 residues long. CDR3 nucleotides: TGTGCCAGCAGTTCCTCCCTGGACCCATTATTCTATGGCTACACCTTC. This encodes CASSSSLDPLFYGYTF.

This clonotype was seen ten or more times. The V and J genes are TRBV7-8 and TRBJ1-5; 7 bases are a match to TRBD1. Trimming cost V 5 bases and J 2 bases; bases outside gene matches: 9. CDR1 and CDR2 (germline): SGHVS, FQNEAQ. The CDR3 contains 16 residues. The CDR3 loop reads CASSPDRVSGNQPQHF. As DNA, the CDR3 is TGTGCCAGCAGCCCCGACAGGGTAAGCGGCAATCAGCCCCAGCATTTT.

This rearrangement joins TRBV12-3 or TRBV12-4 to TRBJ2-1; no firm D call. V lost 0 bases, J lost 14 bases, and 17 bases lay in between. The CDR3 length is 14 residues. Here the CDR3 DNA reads TGTGCCAGCAGTTTAGCCCCATTCTTAGATTCGAAGTTCTTC. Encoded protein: CASSLAPFLDSKFF.

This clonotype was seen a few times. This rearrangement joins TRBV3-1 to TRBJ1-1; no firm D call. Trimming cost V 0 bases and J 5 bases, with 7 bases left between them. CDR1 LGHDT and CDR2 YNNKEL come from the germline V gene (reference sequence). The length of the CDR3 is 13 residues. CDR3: CASSQDRGTEAFF. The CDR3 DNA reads TGTGCCAGCAGCCAAGATCGGGGAACTGAAGCTTTCTTT.

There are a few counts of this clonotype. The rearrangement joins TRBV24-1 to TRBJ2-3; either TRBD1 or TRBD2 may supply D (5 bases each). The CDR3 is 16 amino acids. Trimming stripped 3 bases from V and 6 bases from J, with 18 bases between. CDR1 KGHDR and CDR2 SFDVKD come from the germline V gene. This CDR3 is CATSDRRAGSMDTQYF. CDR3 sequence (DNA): TGTGCCACCAGTGATCGGCGGGCAGGGTCCATGGATACGCAGTATTTT.